The 20 T cell receptor beta chains listed next were all sequenced from one sample in a study of blood T cell repertoires in COVID-19. Profiled with immunoSEQ multiplex PCR; TCRdb holds only in-frame clones, not every one. This sample yields 220,000 or so clones, of which about 80% are seen a single time; 1.9% belongs to the top ten. Material: peripheral blood. These receptors were taken from a woman of 80 years or more with acute or convalescent COVID-19.

This CDR3 is CATSRGGRGQNQPQHF. DNA of the CDR3: TGTGCCACCAGCAGAGGAGGCAGGGGGCAGAATCAGCCCCAGCATTTT. The rearrangement links TRBV15 to TRBJ1-5; 8 bases map to TRBD1. The germline V gene has CDR1 LNHNV and CDR2 YYDKDF (reference sequence). This CDR3 is built from 16 residues. With V trimmed by 1 base and J by 4 bases, 6 bases remained unmatched. The full variable domain, its missing parts supplied by reference TRBV15 and TRBJ1-5, is DAMVIQNPRYQVTQFGKPVTLSCSQTLNHNVMYWYQQKSSQAPKLLFHYYDKDFNNEADTPDNFQSRRPNTSFCFLDIRSPGLGDTAMYLCATSRGGRGQNQPQHFGDGTRLSIL.

This clone came up once. The CDR3 spells CASSLSRGGNGWHTEAFF. The CDR3 DNA reads TGCGCCAGCAGCTTGTCCCGCGGAGGCAACGGGTGGCACACTGAAGCTTTCTTT. The chain is built from TRBV5-1 and TRBJ1-1; D not resolved. The ends were cut back, 1 base at V and 3 bases at J, with 22 bases in the middle. Germline loops: CDR1 SGHRS, CDR2 YFSETQ. The CDR3 extends over 18 amino acids.

CDR3 coding DNA: TGCGCCAGCAGCCCTCGGTCAGGGGCTAGCACAGATACGCAGTATTTT. It specifies CASSPRSGASTDTQYF. V usage is TRBV5-1 and J usage is TRBJ2-3; D perhaps matches TRBD1 (6 bases). V dropped 4 bases and J dropped 0 bases, with 15 bases sitting between them. Germline CDR1 and CDR2: SGHRS and YFSETQ. This CDR3 spans 16 amino acids.

The count of this clone is one. The rearrangement joins TRBV25-1 to TRBJ1-2; no reliable D call. CDR1 and CDR2 (germline): MGHDK, SYGVNS. This CDR3 comprises 12 residues. V lost 2 bases to trimming and J lost 5 bases, with 6 bases between them. DNA for the CDR3: TGTGCCAGCAGTGAAGAACTATATGGCTACACCTTC. This codes for CASSEELYGYTF.

The gene calls are TRBV5-4 and TRBJ2-5; D possibly corresponds to TRBD2 (6 bases). Trimming left V 5 bases short and J 1 base short, with 9 bases between. Germline V CDR1 and CDR2: SGHNT, YYREEE (reference sequence). CDR3 length: 13 amino acids. CDR3 sequence reads: CASSIGGQETQYF. The CDR3 DNA reads TGTGCCAGCAGTATCGGGGGCCAAGAGACCCAGTACTTC.

The CDR3 here is CASSIWDRAPKNIQYF. DNA for the CDR3: TGTGCCAGTAGTATATGGGACAGGGCCCCCAAAAACATTCAGTACTTC. The gene calls are TRBV19 and TRBJ2-4; 9 nucleotides agree with TRBD1. Germline-derived CDR1 and CDR2 are LNHDA and SQIVND (reference sequence). The CDR3 totals 16 residues. V lost 2 bases, J lost 2 bases, and 4 bases stayed unmatched. Full variable domain (rest looked up from reference TRBV19 and TRBJ2-4): DGGITQSPKYLFRKEGQNVTLSCEQNLNHDAMYWYRQDPGQGLRLIYYSQIVNDFQKGDIAEGYSVSREKKESFPLTVTSAQKNPTAFYLCASSIWDRAPKNIQYFGAGTRLSVL.

The chain combines TRBV4-1 with TRBJ2-3; 11 positions match TRBD2. V gave up 2 bases and J gave up 0 bases; unmatched junction bases: 7. The CDR3 loop spans 18 amino acids. The germline V gene encodes CDR1 MGHRA and CDR2 YSYEKL. The CDR3 loop reads CASSQPRLAGSSTDTQYF. The CDR3 region has the DNA TGCGCCAGCAGCCAACCCCGACTAGCGGGATCTAGCACAGATACGCAGTATTTT.

The chain links TRBV19 to TRBJ2-1; 9 positions match TRBD1. The CDR3 is made up of 12 amino acids. Germline CDR1 LNHDA, CDR2 SQIVND (reference sequence). V lost 9 bases and J lost 8; bases outside the gene matches: 5. In DNA, the CDR3 is TGTGCCAGCGGACAGGGGCGCTATGAGCAGTTCTTC. This translates into CASGQGRYEQFF.

For the CDR3, the DNA is TGTGCCAGCAGCTTAGTTCCGGGAGAAGGCTACACCTTC. Amino acids: CASSLVPGEGYTF. The chain couples TRBV7-9 to TRBJ1-2; D is undetermined. Germline CDR1 reads SEHNR; CDR2 reads FQNEAQ (reference sequence). V lost 1 base and J 8 bases, leaving 11 bases between the germline ends. CDR3 length: 13 residues.

The chain recombines TRBV9 with TRBJ1-2; no firm D call. V dropped 3 bases and J dropped 11 bases, with 17 bases sitting between them. The CDR3 runs 13 residues. Per the germline V gene, CDR1 is SGDLS and CDR2 is YYNGEE. CDR3 protein: CASSAGITQNYTF. The CDR3 bases are TGTGCCAGCAGCGCGGGGATCACACAGAATTACACCTTC.

Comment on this clone: Other DNA sequences of this sample code for an identical CDR3. The chain joins TRBV5-1 to TRBJ1-1; perhaps TRBD1 as D (5 bases). The V gene's germline CDR1 is SGHRS and CDR2 YFSETQ. V was shortened by 2 bases and J by 0 bases, with 8 bases between the two germline ends. The CDR3 consists of 14 residues. This CDR3 reads CASSLAGMNTEAFF. The CDR3 region has the DNA TGCGCCAGCAGCTTAGCAGGGATGAACACTGAAGCTTTCTTT. The full variable domain, in which reference TRBV5-1 and TRBJ1-1 provide the parts outside the CDR3, is KAGVTQTPRYLIKTRGQQVTLSCSPISGHRSVSWYQQTPGQGLQFLFEYFSETQRNKGNFPGRFSGRQFSNSRSEMNVSTLELGDSALYLCASSLAGMNTEAFFGQGTRLTVV.

With regard to this clone: Additional DNA sequences in this sample encode the identical CDR3. The chain employs TRBV9 and TRBJ2-5, with 9 bases identical to TRBD2. The germline V gene has CDR1 SGDLS and CDR2 YYNGEE. The V segment lost 2 bases and the J segment 2 bases; nucleotides outside the gene matches: 1. This CDR3 has 14 amino acids. The CDR3 protein is CASSVAGGQETQYF. The CDR3 DNA sequence: TGTGCCAGCAGCGTCGCGGGGGGGCAAGAGACCCAGTACTTC.

The genes are TRBV29-1 and TRBJ1-1, with unresolved D. The CDR3 runs to 13 residues. The V gene's germline CDR1 is SQVTM and CDR2 ANQGSEA. V lost 7 bases, J lost 3 bases, and 15 bases lay in between. This CDR3 is CSDCPPGYTEAFF. The CDR3 nucleotides are TGCAGCGATTGCCCCCCGGGGTACACTGAAGCTTTCTTT.

This clone was seen once. The sample has other DNA sequences that encode this CDR3 too. The chain uses TRBV2 and TRBJ1-5; D ambiguous. Deletions cut 3 bases from V and 2 bases from J, with 8 bases between. This CDR3 has 14 residues. The germline gives CDR1 SNHLY, CDR2 FYNNEI. CDR3: CASSEEAGNQPQHF. DNA for the CDR3: TGTGCCAGCAGTGAGGAGGCAGGCAATCAGCCCCAGCATTTT.

The genes are TRBV6-1 and TRBJ2-5; a possible D gene is TRBD1 (6 bases). CDR3 length: 15 residues. V shed 1 base and J shed 4 bases, with 13 bases lying between them. The germline V gene encodes CDR1 MNHNS and CDR2 SASEGT. DNA of the CDR3: TGTGCCAGCAGTGAAGTACAGGGTATACCAGAGACCCAGTACTTC. It codes for CASSEVQGIPETQYF.

This CDR3 is CASSEEWSRGPYNEQFF. In DNA, the CDR3 is TGTGCCAGCAGTGAAGAATGGTCAAGGGGCCCCTACAATGAGCAGTTCTTC. The V call is TRBV6-1, the J call TRBJ2-1, with D possibly being TRBD1 (5 bases). Germline-derived CDR1 and CDR2 are MNHNS and SASEGT. V lost 1 base and J lost 2, with 15 bases in between. The CDR3 has 17 residues.

The chain is built from TRBV7-2 and TRBJ1-5; D remains ambiguous. Germline V lookup: CDR1 SGHTA, CDR2 FQGNSA. The V gene lost 4 bases and the J gene lost 0 bases, with 10 bases spanning the gap. The length of the CDR3 is 15 residues. Here the CDR3 reads CASSSRFYSNQPQHF. The CDR3 DNA is TGTGCCAGCAGCTCTCGTTTTTATAGCAATCAGCCCCAGCATTTT.

The J gene is TRBJ1-2, the V gene TRBV5-1, with 11 nucleotides matching TRBD1. V lost 1 base, J lost 4 bases, and 3 bases stayed unmatched. Per germline, CDR1 SGHRS and CDR2 YFSETQ. The CDR3 length is 15 residues. CDR3 coding DNA: TGCGCCAGCAGCTTGATCGGACAGGGGGCCTATGGCTACACCTTC. It encodes CASSLIGQGAYGYTF.

The chain couples TRBV30 to TRBJ1-5; D might be TRBD1 (5 bases). The CDR3 consists of 15 residues. Trimming left V 0 bases short and J 2 bases short, with 11 bases between. The V gene's germline CDR1 is GTSNPN and CDR2 SVGIG (reference sequence). In DNA form, the CDR3 reads TGTGCCTGGAGTGTACTGGGGGGGGGCAATCAGCCCCAGCATTTT. This gives the protein CAWSVLGGGNQPQHF. The whole variable domain, remainder taken from reference TRBV30 and TRBJ1-5, is SQTIHQWPATLVQPVGSPLSLECTVEGTSNPNLYWYRQAAGRGLQLLFYSVGIGQISSEVPQNLSASRPQDRQFILSSKKLLLSDSGFYLCAWSVLGGGNQPQHFGDGTRLSIL.

In DNA, the CDR3 is TGTGCCAGCAGACAGGGGGCTAACTATGGCTACACCTTC. Amino acid sequence: CASRQGANYGYTF. The chain links TRBV6-5 to TRBJ1-2; 8 nucleotides agree with TRBD1. Germline CDR1 and CDR2: MNHEY and SVGAGI. The CDR3 has 13 residues. Germline trimming cut 6 bases from V and 0 bases from J; bases unmatched to any gene: 0.